This TCR beta chain was retrieved from a study of T-cell reconstitution after alpha-beta-depleted transplantation in children. Unique molecular identifiers tagged the TCRbeta library. TCRdb used MiXCR to reprocess the PCR reads, holding one entry per CDR3 protein. The table includes about 980,000 distinct CDR3 sequences, about 29% detected once. This clonotype appeared many times. Its antigen remains unknown. Study-level points and caveats: Several hundred expanded graft clones reportedly were the source of alpha-beta T cells about two months after transplant. T-cell counts and diversity at one year following transplant were attributed mainly to newly produced T cells. High day-60 TCRbeta diversity in some patients came from surviving recipient T cells and thymic progenitors.

Sequenced here: PBMCs, mostly from graft donor cells, sampled 360 days after TCRalphabeta/CD19-depleted stem cell transplant. The source of this sequence is a boy under three years old who had a stem cell transplant for SCID, so the T cells may come from the graft donor.

DNA for the CDR3: TGCGCCAGCAGCCCTGGAACGGGGGGCTACACCTTC. Protein product: CASSPGTGGYTF. The chain links TRBV5-1 to TRBJ1-2; D ambiguous. This CDR3 has 12 residues. The V gene lost 4 bases and the J gene lost 8 bases, with 12 bases spanning the gap. CDR1 is SGHRS, CDR2 YFSETQ, per germline.